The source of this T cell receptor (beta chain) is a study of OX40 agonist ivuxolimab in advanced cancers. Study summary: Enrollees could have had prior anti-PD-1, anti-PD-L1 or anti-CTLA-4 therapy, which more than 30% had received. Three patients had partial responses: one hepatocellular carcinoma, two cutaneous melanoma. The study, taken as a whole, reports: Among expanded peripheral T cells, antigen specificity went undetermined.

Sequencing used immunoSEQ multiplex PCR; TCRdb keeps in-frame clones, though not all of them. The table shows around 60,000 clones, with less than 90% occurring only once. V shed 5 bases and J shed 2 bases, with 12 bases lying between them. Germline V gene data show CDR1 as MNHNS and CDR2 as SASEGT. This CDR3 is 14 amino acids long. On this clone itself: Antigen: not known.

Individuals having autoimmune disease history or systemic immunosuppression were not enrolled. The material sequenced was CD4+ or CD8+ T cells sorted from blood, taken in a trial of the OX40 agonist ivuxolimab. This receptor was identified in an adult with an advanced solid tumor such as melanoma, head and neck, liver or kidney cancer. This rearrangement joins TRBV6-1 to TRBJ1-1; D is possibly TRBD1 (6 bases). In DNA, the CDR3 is TGTGCCAGCAGTACAGGGCTCTTTAACACTGAAGCTTTCTTT. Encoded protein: CASSTGLFNTEAFF.